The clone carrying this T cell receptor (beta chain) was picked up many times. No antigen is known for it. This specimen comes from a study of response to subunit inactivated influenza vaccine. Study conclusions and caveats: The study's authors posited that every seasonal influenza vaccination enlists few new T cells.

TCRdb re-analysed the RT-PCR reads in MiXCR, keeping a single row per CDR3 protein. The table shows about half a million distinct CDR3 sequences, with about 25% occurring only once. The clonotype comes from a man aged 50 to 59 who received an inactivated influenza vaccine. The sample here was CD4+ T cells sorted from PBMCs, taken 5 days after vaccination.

CDR3 nucleotide sequence: TGTGCCAGCAGTCAGGGACTAGCGGGGGTCGGGGAGCTGTTTTTT. Amino acids: CASSQGLAGVGELFF. This chain uses TRBV12-3 or TRBV12-4 with TRBJ2-2; 14 nucleotides line up with TRBD2. Trimming removed 5 bases from V and 7 bases from J; junction bases left unmatched: 3. CDR3 size: 15 residues.